This T cell receptor (beta chain) comes out of a study of PD-L1 blockade in urothelial cancer (TCRdb year 2017). The study in broad terms: Therapy was started around 2014 for all patients, and atezolizumab 1,200 mg was administered intravenously every 3 weeks. About 90% of the roughly 29 patients were identified as males with urothelial cancer of bladder origin, and a prior smoking history was reported by 18 of 29 patients. An ECOG performance status of 0 or 1 was recorded for the patients, and 0 to 3 prior chemotherapy regimens had been received by the patients. Blood samples were analyzed at two time points: 3 weeks after treatment start (second dose) and 6 weeks after treatment start. Blood samples gave a median of around 140,000 T cells and approximately 80,000 unique TCRs, with a median clonality of approximately 0.08. The study was an exploratory multi-omic analysis of somatic, immune and clinical correlates of response to PD-L1 blockade with atezolizumab in urothelial cancer. TCR sequencing covered pretreatment tumor samples and matched, serially collected peripheral blood taken before and after atezolizumab treatment. Progression-free survival longer than 6 months counted as durable clinical benefit, and TCR features were additionally tested against both progression-free and overall survival. Whole exome sequencing and RNA sequencing of pretreatment tumors were performed alongside TCR sequencing in the same patients. Roughly 9 patients reached durable clinical benefit, while 15 to 25 patients did not. Pretreatment blood TCR-seq was available for twenty-nine patients, at least one posttreatment blood collection was obtained for roughly 25 patients, and tumor TCR-seq was available for roughly 25 patients.

V and J are trimmed by 0 bases and 2 bases, and the gene matches miss 5 bases of the junction. Its CDR3 holds 16 amino acids, cysteine through phenylalanine. Left in the record is the CDR3 DNA by itself, 48 bases read in frame from the first base. The germline V gene supplies CDR1 SGHRS and CDR2 YFSETQ. The full study reports these points: At 3 weeks after the start of treatment, tumor-associated TCR clones in peripheral blood had expanded more in patients with durable benefit (n ≈ 24, p = 0.022). A pretreatment peripheral blood TCR clonality below the median was linked to improved progression-free and overall survival. Small sample size (n of about 29) and many exploratory analyses mean the results are intended to be hypothesis-generating.

Synthetic TCR analog templates were spiked into each PCR to estimate absolute template abundance from read counts. Using the immunoSEQ assay, TCRbeta CDR3 regions were amplified from genomic DNA with bias-controlled V and J gene primers. Sequencing of rearranged TCRbeta segments was done at approximately 20X coverage. In the original analysis: Clustering was used to correct sequencing errors, and CDR3s were annotated against IMGT so that V, D and J genes could be assigned. Only productive TCRbeta rearrangements were used in downstream analyses, excluding out-of-frame or stop-codon sequences. To compute clonality, Shannon entropy was normalized by the log of the number of unique productive sequences and then subtracted from one. Clones differing between time points or between blood and tumor were identified by Fisher's exact test with Benjamini-Hochberg correction at adjusted p below 0.01. As stored in TCRdb, this immuneACCESS dataset retains in-frame rearrangements with V and J assigned. A fraction of the clones does not appear; measured against another copy, unresolved V genes explain less than half of the discrepancy, and the remainder lacks a known reason. V, J and clone size are taken as reported in that table, and D and trimming were inferred from the DNA itself. This sample is represented by 46,000 or so clones; 70% to 90% of them were singletons. The top ten clones comprise about 7.6% of the sample.

A cohort of 25 to 30 patients with locally advanced or metastatic urothelial carcinoma, treated at Memorial Sloan Kettering on a trial protocol, was included. Peripheral blood mononuclear cells were collected pretreatment and during treatment, with between 1 and 8 total time points per patient. The Qiagen DNeasy Blood extraction kit was used to purify genomic DNA from total PBMCs and tumor samples. PBMCs were collected pretreatment and during treatment, and were isolated and stored as previously described. This clone was counted a single time. What this receptor recognizes is not known. Per-base quality was not reported, and no clone a single base away is much larger than it.

The sequence was obtained from a man aged 60-69 years with urothelial cancer. The sequence joins TRBV5-1 to TRBJ2-1; the junction holds 7 bases that match TRBD2. The starting material was PBMCs, obtained around atezolizumab (anti-PD-L1) treatment. DNA sequence: TGCGCCAGCAGCTTGGGAATCGCGGGGGCCTACAATGAGCAGTTCTTC. Its protein is CASSLGIAGAYNEQFF.